Here is one T cell receptor beta chain with its context. Its antigen is not identified. The data derive from a study of PD-L1 blockade in urothelial cancer. Turning to the study itself: Patients previously received 0 to 3 chemotherapy regimens. Study-level findings and limits: Tumor-associated clones in blood expanded more at 3 weeks in durable-benefit patients.

Profiled with immunoSEQ multiplex PCR; TCRdb holds only in-frame clones, not every one. The table shows some 57,000 clones, with roughly 80% occurring only once. This sample's time point: pretreatment peripheral blood. This clonotype was obtained from a man aged 50 to 60 with urothelial cancer. The specimen was PBMCs, collected around atezolizumab (anti-PD-L1) treatment.

CDR3 amino acids: CASSTRTSGGSDTQYF. CDR3 DNA: TGTGCCAGCAGTACACGGACTAGCGGGGGGTCAGATACGCAGTATTTT. V is TRBV2 and J is TRBJ2-3, with 14 bases fitting TRBD2. The V and J ends lost 5 bases and 4 bases, in that order; junction bases with no gene match: 5. Germline loops: CDR1 SNHLY, CDR2 FYNNEI. This CDR3 region has 16 residues.